The entry that follows covers one T cell receptor (beta chain) sequence. Its antigen is undetermined. The table came from immunoSEQ multiplex PCR; TCRdb's copy has only in-frame clones and leaves some out. The sample consists of around 130,000 clones, 91% of them appearing once. This CDR3 comprises 15 residues. Looked up from germline, CDR1 is SGHRS and CDR2 is YFSETQ. V dropped 4 bases and J dropped 2 bases, with 13 bases sitting between them. The sample originates from a study of T cell responses to AZD1222 COVID-19 vaccine. Both about-4-week and about-12-week second-dose recipients were combined. Study-wide results and limits: Unmutated variant regions are reportedly the target of nearly half of TCRs that are spike-specific. Donors were chiefly white British, with a greater number of females, and clonal diversity was perhaps underestimated. Just a handful of people given AZD1222 tested seropositive at baseline.

This TCR was recovered from an adult who received the AZD1222 COVID-19 vaccine. The source material was peripheral blood, sampled 28 days after the second AZD1222 dose. The chain carries TRBV5-1 and TRBJ1-5; no definite D call. Written as DNA, the CDR3 is TGCGCCAGCAGCCTAGGGAATATGGGCAATCAGCCCCAGCATTTT. This encodes CASSLGNMGNQPQHF.